The clone carrying this T cell receptor (beta chain) appeared a single time. Its antigen is currently unknown. This sample was taken from a study of cytomegalovirus exposure and HLA in healthy donors. The J segment lost 4 bases and the V segment lost 0 bases, leaving 2 bases of the junction unmatched. CDR1 SGHDT and CDR2 YYEEEE come from the germline V gene. The CDR3 runs to 14 residues. Vbeta (60) and Jbeta (13) primers were used in the PCR. This table comes from immunoSEQ multiplex PCR, and its TCRdb copy is limited to in-frame clones, with some not included. The data show about 170,000 clones, almost 75% seen once. Whole-study results and caveats: TRBV6-2, TRBV6-3 and other indistinguishable V segments were excluded. Associated with cytomegalovirus, according to the listing, were fewer than 200 TCR beta chains.

This clonotype was sampled from a woman in her late teens or twenties in good health and CMV-seropositive. The rearrangement links TRBV5-6 to TRBJ2-3, with 7 bases aligning to TRBD1. Sample: PBMCs. In DNA, the CDR3 is TGTGCCAGCAGCTTGGGCAGGGGGTCAGATACGCAGTATTTT. It is translated as CASSLGRGSDTQYF.